One sample yielded the 9 T cell receptor beta chains listed below, sequenced in a study of blood T cell repertoires in COVID-19. Produced via immunoSEQ multiplex PCR; TCRdb's table is partial and in-frame only. Here the sample spans 150,000 to 200,000 clones, roughly 81% being singletons. Input material: peripheral blood. All receptors come from a man in his forties with acute or convalescent COVID-19.

This clone was observed a handful of times. This chain connects TRBV10-3 to TRBJ1-2; 10 bases agree with TRBD1. Germline V gives CDR1 ENHRY, CDR2 SYGVKD. The CDR3 consists of 15 residues. V lost 6 bases, J lost 8 bases, and 12 bases stayed unmatched. The CDR3 bases are TGTGCCATCAGCTTGGGACAGGGGCTTTTATTGGGCTACACCTTC. This codes for CAISLGQGLLLGYTF.

The chain joins TRBV5-4 to TRBJ2-3; unclear D gene. This CDR3 is 15 amino acids long. Trimming cost V 0 bases and J 0 bases, with 8 bases left between them. CDR1 SGHNT and CDR2 YYREEE come from the germline V gene (reference sequence). DNA of the CDR3: TGTGCCAGCAGCTTGGTGGTAGCTAGCACAGATACGCAGTATTTT. Translating it yields CASSLVVASTDTQYF.

The V and J genes are TRBV7-2 and TRBJ1-2; TRBD1 might be the D (6 bases). There are 14 residues in the CDR3. The V end was cut by 1 base, the J end by 8 bases, with 14 bases between. The germline gives CDR1 SGHTA, CDR2 FQGNSA. CDR3 sequence reads: CASSLDRGAGGYTF. In nucleotides, the CDR3 is TGTGCCAGCAGCTTAGATCGGGGGGCGGGAGGCTACACCTTC.

In its sample, this clone was seen a few times. J is TRBJ1-4 and V is TRBV3-1 (or the pseudogene TRBV3-2), with D maybe TRBD1 (5 bases). Germline V gene lookup returns CDR1 LGHDT and CDR2 YNNKEL (reference sequence). Deletions cut 8 bases from V and 5 bases from J, with 15 bases between. CDR3 length: 14 amino acids. Here the CDR3 DNA reads TGTGCCAGCTCCCACGATACAGGAAATGAAAAACTGTTTTTT. It translates to CASSHDTGNEKLFF.

This chain links TRBV6-5 with TRBJ1-5; TRBD1 might be the D (6 bases). The CDR3 sequence is 14 residues long. The germline V gene encodes CDR1 MNHEY and CDR2 SVGAGI. V lost 5 bases and J 9 bases, leaving 17 bases between the germline ends. CDR3 sequence: CASSPNTGIPPQHF. The CDR3 nucleotides read TGTGCCAGCAGTCCAAATACAGGGATTCCGCCCCAGCATTTT.

The gene calls are TRBV6-5 and TRBJ1-1; no clear D. The V end lost 10 bases, the J end lost 5 bases, and 11 bases lay between the germline ends. Germline V gene sequence: CDR1 MNHEY, CDR2 SVGAGI. The CDR3 is made up of 11 amino acids. This CDR3 is CATSGWTEAFF. The DNA for the CDR3 is TGTGCCACCTCCGGGTGGACTGAAGCTTTCTTT.

This CDR3 reads CASSPGDREAFF. CDR3 in DNA: TGTGCCAGCTCACCCGGGGACAGGGAAGCTTTCTTT. The V gene is TRBV18, the J gene TRBJ1-1; 8 positions agree with TRBD1. CDR1 and CDR2 (germline): KGHSH, LQKENI. The CDR3 covers 12 residues. V dropped 3 bases and J dropped 8; count of bases not matched to a gene: 2.

The chain uses TRBV5-6 and TRBJ1-2, with D perhaps matching TRBD1 (5 bases). The CDR3 runs to 13 residues. With 2 bases removed from V and 4 bases from J, the gap between germline ends came to 9 bases. Germline V gives CDR1 SGHDT, CDR2 YYEEEE. The chain's CDR3 is CASSFTGPYGYTF. The DNA of the CDR3 is TGTGCCAGCAGCTTCACAGGTCCCTATGGCTACACCTTC.

The chain is built from TRBV19 and TRBJ1-1; D gene uncertain. This CDR3 has 10 residues. The V gene lost 9 bases and the J gene lost 11 bases, with 13 bases spanning the gap. Germline values: CDR1 LNHDA, CDR2 SQIVND (reference sequence). This CDR3 is CASTAGRAFF. CDR3 coding DNA: TGTGCCAGCACAGCCGGTAGGGCTTTCTTT.